The 9 T cell receptor beta chains presented below share a single source sample, sequenced in a study of blood T cell repertoires in COVID-19. The assay was immunoSEQ multiplex PCR, and TCRdb's table has in-frame clones only and misses some. The data hold about 160,000 clones, with about four fifths observed a single time. Sequencing was done on a sample of peripheral blood. These receptors came from a woman aged 55-75 years with COVID-19, enrolled during active disease.

In this sample, this clone turned up once. The genes are TRBV5-3 and TRBJ2-7; 8 positions match TRBD2. TRBV5-3 is sorted into the ORF group, with uncertain function. The length of the CDR3 is 17 residues. Unmatched junction bases numbered 14, after V lost 3 bases and J lost 3 bases. CDR3 nucleotide sequence: TGTGCCAGAAGCTCGGATCCGATTGCGGGGGGCCTCTACGAGCAGTACGTC. Its translation is CARSSDPIAGGLYEQYV.

This chain joins TRBV28 and TRBJ1-2, with TRBD1 identical over 11 bases. The CDR3 runs to 17 residues. Germline CDR1 is MDHEN and CDR2 is SYDVKM. The V and J ends lost 2 bases and 2 bases, in that order; junction bases with no gene match: 7. CDR3 bases: TGTGCCAGCAGTTTAGTGGGGACAGGGGGAAGGAACTATGGCTACACCTTC. Translating it yields CASSLVGTGGRNYGYTF.

J is TRBJ1-5 and V is TRBV27, with a possible D match to TRBD1 (6 bases). The CDR3 length is 14 residues. The germline CDR1 and CDR2 sequences are MNHEY and SMNVEV (reference sequence). V dropped 5 bases and J dropped 3 bases, with 11 bases sitting between them. This CDR3 reads CASSRYRDNQPQHF. For the CDR3, the DNA is TGTGCCAGCAGTCGATACAGGGACAATCAGCCCCAGCATTTT.

The chain uses TRBV2 and TRBJ2-7; 8 bases align to TRBD1. Germline CDR1 and CDR2: SNHLY and FYNNEI. The CDR3 covers 15 residues. Unmatched junction bases numbered 9, after V lost 1 base and J lost 7 bases. CDR3 in DNA: TGTGCCAGCAGTGAAGTGGGGCAGGGGGCAGGAGAGCAGTACGTC. This sequence encodes CASSEVGQGAGEQYV.

The sample holds a few counts of this clone. The chain uses TRBV28 and TRBJ1-1, with unresolved D. Germline V CDR1 and CDR2: MDHEN, SYDVKM. Trimming pared 3 bases from V and 3 bases from J, leaving 5 bases between. The CDR3 loop spans 12 amino acids. CDR3 loop: CASSFPYTEAFF. The CDR3 DNA reads TGTGCCAGCAGTTTCCCGTACACTGAAGCTTTCTTT.

The V call is TRBV3-1 (or the pseudogene TRBV3-2), the J call TRBJ1-3, with 8 positions matching TRBD1. V trimming: 2 bases; J trimming: 2 bases; junction bases outside the gene matches: 5. The CDR3 totals 16 residues. The germline CDR1 and CDR2 sequences are LGHDT and YNNKEL (reference sequence). The CDR3 reads CASSQSDRDPGNTIYF. The CDR3 DNA sequence: TGTGCCAGCAGCCAATCGGACAGGGACCCTGGAAACACCATATATTTT.

The chain recombines TRBV4-3 with TRBJ2-3; 7 nucleotides line up with TRBD2. The CDR3 consists of 16 residues. Germline V gene data show CDR1 as LGHNA and CDR2 as YSLEER. V shed 0 bases, J shed 0 bases, and the junction held 3 bases outside the gene matches. CDR3 coding DNA: TGCGCCAGCAGCCAAGATTCGGGGGGAAGCACAGATACGCAGTATTTT. It encodes CASSQDSGGSTDTQYF.

This chain connects TRBV28 to TRBJ2-1, with 11 bases aligning to TRBD2. V was pared by 7 bases and J by 0 bases, with 8 bases of the junction left unmatched. The CDR3 length is 17 residues. The germline gives CDR1 MDHEN, CDR2 SYDVKM. In nucleotides, the CDR3 is TGTGCCAGCACCTCTAGCGGGAGGCCGAGCTCCTACAATGAGCAGTTCTTC. This encodes CASTSSGRPSSYNEQFF.

In this sample, this clone turned up many times. This rearrangement joins TRBV5-1 to TRBJ2-5; the D is unclear. V was trimmed by 2 bases and J by 5 bases, leaving 7 bases between them. Germline CDR1 reads SGHRS; CDR2 reads YFSETQ. This CDR3 has 12 amino acids. CDR3 sequence reads: CASSFSSETQYF. CDR3 nucleotides: TGCGCCAGCAGCTTTTCCTCGGAGACCCAGTACTTC.